Following are 5 T cell receptor beta chains from one sample sequenced in a study of T cells in women clearing cervical HPV infection. Clones were read by immunoSEQ multiplex PCR, and TCRdb kept only the in-frame ones, dropping some. The sample holds tens of thousands of clones. Sequenced material: blood buffy coat. The receptors were sampled from a woman aged 18 to 69 with a cervical HPV16 infection that either progressed to CIN3+ or cleared (not recorded which).

Remarks on this clone: The read falls 3 residues short of the CDR3 end, and the missing part is taken from the germline J gene. The rearrangement joins TRBV7-6 to TRBJ1-2, with D uncertain. CDR3 size: 13 residues. The germline V gene has CDR1 SGHVS and CDR2 FNYEAQ. The sequenced CDR3 bases are TGTGCCAGCAGCTTAGGGCTGAACAATGAC. The encoded protein is CASSLGLNND. The whole CDR3 reads CASSLGLNNDYTF. The full variable domain, its missing parts supplied by reference TRBV7-6 and TRBJ1-2, is GAGVSQSPRYKVTKRGQDVALRCDPISGHVSLYWYRQALGQGPEFLTYFNYEAQQDKSGLPNDRFSAERPEGSISTLTIQRTEQRDSAMYRCASSLGLNNDYTFGSGTRLTVV.

Concerning this clone: Germline and junction disagree at one end, which may indicate a read error. The read ends 3 residues shy of where the CDR3 ends; the end is completed using the germline J gene. This chain links TRBV2 with TRBJ1-5; 10 bases match TRBD1. The germline V gene encodes CDR1 SNHLY and CDR2 FYNNEI. CDR3 length: 14 residues. CDR3 sequence reads: CTSGRDRGEQPQHF. Partial CDR3 DNA: TGTACCAGCGGCCGGGACAGGGGAGAGCAGCCC.

In regard to this clone: From the germline J gene comes the end of the CDR3, since the read stops 3 residues before it. The chain is built from TRBV6-2 or TRBV6-3 and TRBJ1-1; D is undetermined. V was pared by 2 bases and J by 1 base, with 8 bases between. CDR1 is MNHEY, CDR2 SVGEGT, per germline. The CDR3 has 14 residues. The CDR3 sequence: CASSYTEENTEAFF. The sequenced CDR3 bases are TGTGCCAGCAGTTACACAGAAGAGAACACTGAA.

Comment on this clone: The read halts 3 residues ahead of the CDR3 end, with the missing end drawn from the germline J gene. The chain combines TRBV29-1 with TRBJ2-5; D is possibly TRBD1 (6 bases). In germline, CDR1 is SQVTM, CDR2 ANQGSEA. CDR3 length equals 13 residues. Trimming left V 7 bases short and J 2 bases short, with 14 bases between. The sequenced CDR3 bases are TGCAGCGGGCGAAGGACAGCTCAAGAGACC. Amino acids: CSGRRTAQET. The entire CDR3 sequence reads CSGRRTAQETQYF.

CDR3 residues: CASSPDDRVYYGQYF. The sequenced CDR3 bases are TGTGCCAGCAGCCCCGATGACAGGGTGTACTATGGT. The chain recombines TRBV7-9 with TRBJ2-4, with 7 bases that match TRBD1. Read coverage stops 3 residues before the CDR3 terminus; the germline J gene supplies the remainder. Germline assignment: CDR1 SEHNR and CDR2 FQNEAQ (reference sequence). The CDR3 has 15 amino acids.